A single sample gave rise to the 32 T cell receptor beta chains below, sequenced in a study of T cell changes during pregnancy in multiple sclerosis. Sequencing was performed with immunoSEQ multiplex PCR; in TCRdb, only in-frame clones are kept and a portion is missing. The sample lists approximately 60,000 clones; 94% were seen once. The sample was CD8+ T cells from peripheral blood mononuclear cells, taken in the third trimester of pregnancy. These receptors were collected from a female donor with multiple sclerosis, enrolled in a pregnancy study.

The count of this clone is one. The chain recombines TRBV5-1 with TRBJ2-2, with 7 positions matching TRBD2. Germline assignment: CDR1 SGHRS and CDR2 YFSETQ. J gave up 7 bases and V 3 bases, and 6 bases lay outside the gene matches. CDR3 size: 14 residues. The CDR3 nucleotides are TGCGCCAGCAGCTGGCGGGAGTTGAACGGGGAGCTGTTTTTT. Translated, it gives CASSWRELNGELFF.

This chain joins TRBV1 and TRBJ2-5; the D segment call TRBD1 is taken from the table without a DNA check. TRBV1 is tagged as a pseudogene. CDR3 length equals 16 residues. The CDR3 DNA reads TGCACCAGCAGCCACCGGCCCAGGGTACCGCAAGAGACCCAGTACTTC. It yields the protein CTSSHRPRVPQETQYF.

This clone was counted a few times. The chain joins TRBV4-1 to TRBJ2-1; possibly TRBD1 for D (5 bases). This CDR3 is 14 amino acids long. Deletions cut 2 bases from V and 6 bases from J, with 11 bases between. Germline assignment: CDR1 MGHRA and CDR2 YSYEKL. The CDR3 DNA reads as TGCGCCAGCAGCCAACCAGACAGACTCAATGAGCAGTTCTTC. This encodes CASSQPDRLNEQFF.

The rearrangement uses TRBV6-5 and TRBJ2-7; D is possibly TRBD2 (5 bases). Trimming stripped 2 bases from V and 2 bases from J, with 10 bases between. The CDR3 is 14 amino acids. Germline V gene data show CDR1 as MNHEY and CDR2 as SVGAGI. CDR3 protein: CASSYEGGTYEQYF. As DNA, the CDR3 is TGTGCCAGCAGTTACGAGGGCGGAACCTACGAGCAGTACTTC.

The gene calls are TRBV9 and TRBJ2-7; the D gene is possibly TRBD2 (5 bases). The CDR3 runs to 15 residues. The V and J ends lost 4 bases and 3 bases respectively, with 17 bases between them. Germline V gene sequence: CDR1 SGDLS, CDR2 YYNGEE. Written as DNA, the CDR3 is TGTGCCAGCAGCCTAGATGTATCCGGACTCTACGAGCAGTACTTC. It specifies CASSLDVSGLYEQYF. Variable domain in full (rest from reference TRBV9 and TRBJ2-7): DSGVTQTPKHLITATGQRVTLRCSPRSGDLSVYWYQQSLDQGLQFLIQYYNGEERAKGNILERFSAQQFPDLHSELNLSSLELGDSALYFCASSLDVSGLYEQYFGPGTRLTVT.

This chain joins TRBV11-2 and TRBJ1-2, with TRBD1 matching over 9 bases. The CDR3 contains 16 residues. CDR1 and CDR2 from the germline V gene are SGHAT and FQNNGV. V shed 0 bases and J 7 bases; nucleotides not matched to a gene: 9. CDR3 coding DNA: TGTGCCAGCAGCTTAGAGTTTGCGGGACAGGGTTTTGGCTACACCTTC. Amino acid sequence: CASSLEFAGQGFGYTF.

The CDR3 coding sequence is TGCGCCAGCAGCCGAACGACAGGGGCCTACGAGCAGTACTTC. This encodes CASSRTTGAYEQYF. The rearrangement links TRBV4-3 to TRBJ2-7; the match to TRBD1 covers 8 bases. From germline, CDR1 is LGHNA and CDR2 YSLEER. The ends lost 4 bases at V and 2 bases at J; junction bases unmatched: 4. The CDR3 extends over 14 amino acids.

The chain joins TRBV13 to TRBJ1-1; D unclear. The CDR3 is 16 residues long. V was trimmed by 6 bases and J by 0 bases, leaving 17 bases between them. The V gene's germline CDR1 is PRHDT and CDR2 FYEKMQ (reference sequence). CDR3 region: CASSPTPGDLNTEAFF. The CDR3 nucleotides read TGTGCCAGCAGTCCTACTCCCGGAGACTTGAACACTGAAGCTTTCTTT.

This chain joins TRBV7-9 and TRBJ2-3, with D unresolved. V was pared by 6 bases and J by 3 bases, with 4 bases between. The CDR3 totals 11 residues. Germline V gene data show CDR1 as SEHNR and CDR2 as FQNEAQ (reference sequence). CDR3 sequence reads: CASSSTDTQYF. Written as DNA, the CDR3 is TGTGCCAGCAGTTCTACAGATACGCAGTATTTT.

V gene TRBV10-3 combines with J gene TRBJ2-3; TRBD2 matches at 7 bases. Germline V gives CDR1 ENHRY, CDR2 SYGVKD. There are 15 residues in the CDR3. The trim removed 0 bases at V and 6 bases at J, leaving 6 bases unmatched. The CDR3 DNA reads TGTGCCATCAGTGAGTCGGAGCGGGGCGGGGATACGCAGTATTTT. It encodes CAISESERGGDTQYF.

This clone was counted a single time. This chain's CDR3 is CATRGTDPNYGYTF. The DNA of the CDR3 is TGCGCCACCAGAGGGACAGATCCAAACTATGGCTACACCTTC. V is TRBV10-2 and J is TRBJ1-2; TRBD1 aligns across 7 bases. Germline assignment: CDR1 WSHSY and CDR2 SAAADI. The CDR3 runs 14 residues. Trimming at V came to 10 bases and at J to 2 bases, leaving 10 bases not matched to a gene.

This clone has a single count. The chain has TRBV6-6 and TRBJ2-3, with a tentative D call TRBD1 (5 bases). CDR3 length: 15 residues. The V end was cut by 6 bases, the J end by 0 bases, with 13 bases between. Germline assignment: CDR1 MNHNY and CDR2 SVGAGI (reference sequence). CDR3 sequence (DNA): TGTGCCAGCAGGGGCGACAGTGCTAGCACAGATACGCAGTATTTT. It codes for CASRGDSASTDTQYF.

The rearrangement links TRBV25-1 to TRBJ2-2; 7 bases map to TRBD2. V was pared by 5 bases and J by 7 bases, with 10 bases of the junction left unmatched. Germline V gene sequence: CDR1 MGHDK, CDR2 SYGVNS. The length of the CDR3 is 15 residues. The CDR3: CASSPSAGVFGELFF. In DNA, the CDR3 is TGTGCCAGCAGTCCGTCGGCGGGAGTTTTCGGGGAGCTGTTTTTT.

This chain joins TRBV7-8 and TRBJ2-3, with D hard to call. Germline V CDR1 and CDR2: SGHVS, FQNEAQ. CDR3 size: 15 residues. V was clipped by 8 bases and J by 0 bases, with 15 bases between them. Here the CDR3 reads CASLFEERSTDTQYF. The CDR3 bases are TGTGCCAGCCTCTTTGAGGAGCGTAGCACAGATACGCAGTATTTT.

The J gene is TRBJ2-3, the V gene TRBV27; TRBD1 matches 8 bases. Germline V gene data show CDR1 as MNHEY and CDR2 as SMNVEV (reference sequence). The J segment lost 7 bases and the V segment lost 5 bases, leaving 14 bases of the junction unmatched. This CDR3 region has 16 residues. CDR3 sequence reads: CASSGSTGDLPNTQYF. The CDR3 coding sequence is TGTGCCAGCAGTGGGTCGACAGGGGATTTACCAAATACGCAGTATTTT.

Notes on this clone: The sample holds other DNA sequences that translate to the same CDR3. DNA for the CDR3: TGTGCCAGTAGTAGGGGGGGGGACTACAATGAGCAGTTCTTC. Protein sequence: CASSRGGDYNEQFF. The V call is TRBV19, the J call TRBJ2-1, with 7 bases that match TRBD2. The junction had 3 bases not matched to a gene; V was cut back by 4 bases and J by 3 bases. Germline V gives CDR1 LNHDA, CDR2 SQIVND (reference sequence). The CDR3 extends over 14 amino acids.

CDR3: CASSQGEGRVNTEAFF. The CDR3 nucleotides read TGCGCCAGCAGCCAAGGCGAGGGGAGGGTAAACACTGAAGCTTTCTTT. This chain connects TRBV4-1 to TRBJ1-1; a weak D match, TRBD1 (5 bases). Deletions cut 1 base from V and 2 bases from J, with 14 bases between. The CDR3 loop spans 16 amino acids. The germline V gene encodes CDR1 MGHRA and CDR2 YSYEKL.

The J gene is TRBJ1-1, the V gene TRBV30; the D gene is possibly TRBD1 (6 bases). Trimming took 4 bases from V and 11 from J, leaving 17 bases between them. The CDR3 sequence is 12 residues long. Germline V lookup: CDR1 GTSNPN, CDR2 SVGIG (reference sequence). The CDR3 DNA is TGTGCCTGGATCCAGGGGCCGCCGGGTGCTTTCTTT. It is translated as CAWIQGPPGAFF.

This chain connects TRBV6-1 to TRBJ1-2, with no clear D. The V gene lost 6 bases and the J gene lost 3 bases, with 8 bases spanning the gap. Germline V CDR1 and CDR2: MNHNS, SASEGT. The CDR3 extends over 12 amino acids. DNA of the CDR3: TGTGCCAGCAGGGACTATTACTATGGCTACACCTTC. Protein product: CASRDYYYGYTF.

V gene TRBV7-2 combines with J gene TRBJ1-1, with D unresolved. The CDR3 has 13 residues. Germline V gives CDR1 SGHTA, CDR2 FQGNSA. V dropped 3 bases and J dropped 1 base, with 6 bases sitting between them. CDR3 coding DNA: TGTGCCAGCAGCTTTGGCCGGAACACTGAAGCTTTCTTT. This sequence encodes CASSFGRNTEAFF.

The rearrangement joins TRBV4-1 to TRBJ2-7, with 8 bases lining up with TRBD1. The CDR3 loop spans 13 amino acids. J lost 7 bases, V lost 1 base, and 3 bases had no gene match. The germline V gene has CDR1 MGHRA and CDR2 YSYEKL. For the CDR3, the DNA is TGCGCCAGCAGCCAAGGTGACAGGGGTGAGCAGTACTTC. Translation: CASSQGDRGEQYF.

The rearrangement joins TRBV5-1 to TRBJ2-1; 11 bases are a match to TRBD1. Trimming removed 3 bases from V and 5 bases from J; junction bases left unmatched: 4. Germline CDR1 is SGHRS and CDR2 is YFSETQ. The CDR3 is 15 residues long. CDR3: CASSWGTGGHNEQFF. Here the CDR3 DNA reads TGCGCCAGCAGCTGGGGGACAGGGGGACACAATGAGCAGTTCTTC.

By share, this clone counts as medium-sized. The CDR3 protein is CASSPDGPTSWQRYEQYF. DNA of the CDR3: TGCGCCAGCAGCCCGGATGGCCCGACTAGCTGGCAGAGATACGAGCAGTACTTC. The V call is TRBV5-1, the J call TRBJ2-7; TRBD2 agrees at 7 bases. Germline V gives CDR1 SGHRS, CDR2 YFSETQ. V trimming: 4 bases; J trimming: 4 bases; junction bases outside the gene matches: 20. This CDR3 contains 18 residues.

The chain employs TRBV29-1 and TRBJ2-2; no firm D call. V dropped 4 bases and J dropped 1 base, with 13 bases sitting between them. The CDR3 is 15 amino acids. Germline V gene lookup returns CDR1 SQVTM and CDR2 ANQGSEA. The CDR3 DNA is TGCAGCGTTGTCCAGGCGACCGAGAACACCGGGGAGCTGTTTTTT. Its protein product is CSVVQATENTGELFF.

The chain carries TRBV28 and TRBJ1-1, with 7 positions matching TRBD1. Germline values: CDR1 MDHEN, CDR2 SYDVKM. Trimming at V came to 5 bases and at J to 1 base, leaving 10 bases not matched to a gene. This CDR3 is 16 amino acids long. CDR3 nucleotide sequence: TGTGCCAGCAGTCACAGGGGTGGAGGGGCGAACACTGAAGCTTTCTTT. This codes for CASSHRGGGANTEAFF.

The chain carries TRBV10-3 and TRBJ1-1, with D uncertain. Trimming cost V 2 bases and J 2 bases, with 6 bases left between them. This CDR3 is 13 amino acids long. CDR1 and CDR2 from the germline V gene are ENHRY and SYGVKD. CDR3 residues: CAISEVRNTEAFF. The CDR3 nucleotides are TGTGCCATCAGTGAGGTGAGAAACACTGAAGCTTTCTTT.

The V and J genes are TRBV2 and TRBJ1-5; D not certain. This CDR3 spans 15 amino acids. V lost 0 bases and J 2 bases, leaving 8 bases between the germline ends. Germline V CDR1 and CDR2: SNHLY, FYNNEI. CDR3 coding DNA: TGTGCCAGCAGTGAAGCGCTTGCGCGCAATCAGCCCCAGCATTTT. It yields the protein CASSEALARNQPQHF.

V is TRBV28 and J is TRBJ2-7; D may be TRBD2 (6 bases). The CDR3 spans 13 residues. In germline, CDR1 is MDHEN, CDR2 SYDVKM. V was clipped by 7 bases and J by 2 bases, with 12 bases between them. The CDR3: CASNPSETYEQYF. The CDR3 bases are TGTGCCAGCAATCCTAGCGAAACCTACGAGCAGTACTTC.

This rearrangement joins TRBV9 to TRBJ2-3; D is uncertain. Trimming took off 3 bases at V and 5 bases at J, with 13 bases between the two ends. The CDR3 is made up of 14 amino acids. Germline V gene sequence: CDR1 SGDLS, CDR2 YYNGEE. The CDR3 DNA follows: TGTGCCAGCAGCGGCCGCGCGTCGGGAGATACGCAGTATTTT. Translation gives CASSGRASGDTQYF.

This chain links TRBV2 with TRBJ2-7, with 9 bases that match TRBD2. The V gene's germline CDR1 is SNHLY and CDR2 FYNNEI. This CDR3 contains 15 residues. After removal of 9 bases from V and 5 bases from J, the junction contained 14 bases not matched to a gene. CDR3 protein: CARGSGSPRRNEQYF. The CDR3 bases are TGTGCCAGAGGTAGCGGGAGTCCCCGCCGGAACGAGCAGTACTTC.

This sequence joins TRBV5-5 and TRBJ2-3; 9 bases are a match to TRBD2. J lost 3 bases, V lost 4 bases, and 12 bases had no gene match. The CDR3 covers 17 residues. The germline gives CDR1 SGHKS, CDR2 YYEKEE (reference sequence). The CDR3 coding sequence is TGTGCCAGCAGCCTGGCTATGCGGGGGGGCAGGACAGATACGCAGTATTTT. Translation: CASSLAMRGGRTDTQYF.

This clone occurred once. The V call is TRBV4-2, the J call TRBJ1-2, with D maybe TRBD1 (6 bases). The CDR3 is 17 residues long. The ends were cut back, 0 bases at V and 2 bases at J, with 16 bases in the middle. Germline V lookup: CDR1 LGHNA, CDR2 YNFKEQ. The CDR3 nucleotides are TGTGCCAGCAGCCAAGATCCAGGGGAAGATCGGAACTATGGCTACACCTTC. Translated, it gives CASSQDPGEDRNYGYTF.